The 4 T cell receptor beta chains given below trace back to one sample, sequenced in a study of blood T cell repertoires in COVID-19. Method: immunoSEQ multiplex PCR; TCRdb's copy keeps in-frame clones and lacks some. The table records fewer than 200,000 clones, more than 75% of them present only once. Material: peripheral blood. The receptors derive from a woman aged 18-29 years who had recovered from COVID-19.

The chain combines TRBV12-5 with TRBJ2-1, with 8 bases that match TRBD2. The CDR3 is 16 amino acids. After removal of 4 bases from V and 3 bases from J, the junction contained 8 bases not matched to a gene. Looked up from germline, CDR1 is LGHNT and CDR2 is FRNRAP. CDR3 sequence: CASGSRTSRGYNEQFF. The CDR3, as DNA: TGTGCTAGTGGTTCCCGGACTAGCAGGGGCTACAATGAGCAGTTCTTC.

This clone appeared a single time. The chain carries TRBV24-1 and TRBJ2-1; D uncertain. The CDR3 is 12 amino acids. Germline V CDR1 and CDR2: KGHDR, SFDVKD. V was clipped by 10 bases and J by 4 bases, with 10 bases between them. The CDR3 loop reads CATVSEYNEQFF. CDR3 sequence (DNA): TGTGCCACTGTGAGCGAGTACAATGAGCAGTTCTTC.

The V gene is TRBV19, the J gene TRBJ2-3; 11 bases fit TRBD2. Losses at the gene ends were 4 bases for V and 2 bases for J; bases not matched to a gene: 8. Germline V gene lookup returns CDR1 LNHDA and CDR2 SQIVND (reference sequence). CDR3 length equals 17 residues. DNA for the CDR3: TGTGCCAGTAGTAAGACCGGGACTAGCGGCGACACAGATACGCAGTATTTT. This codes for CASSKTGTSGDTDTQYF.

The CDR3 region has the DNA TGCGCCAGCAGCCAAGAACGCCAGGGGCGTCAGCCCCAGCATTTT. Its protein is CASSQERQGRQPQHF. This chain joins TRBV4-3 and TRBJ1-5; maybe TRBD1 (6 bases). Trimming took off 0 bases at V and 6 bases at J, with 12 bases between the two ends. Germline CDR1 and CDR2: LGHNA and YSLEER. CDR3 length: 15 amino acids.